These T cell receptor beta chains were read from a single sample in a study of CD8 T cells in Susac syndrome. From the immunoSEQ multiplex PCR reads, TCRdb called clonotypes with MiXCR, one entry per CDR3 protein. The data show 150,000 to 200,000 distinct CDR3 sequences, 75% to 95% seen once. Sequencing was done on a sample of CD4+ T cells from PBMCs. These receptors all come from a human donor with Susac syndrome. Both conserved end residues are part of each CDR3. The D gene is left open where the match is weak. Clone size is stated in some rows and not others, as once, few, many or a class when expanded.

size,V,D,J,DNA,CDR3
.,TRBV5-6,TRBD1,TRBJ2-2,TGTGCCAGCAGCTTGAGGACAGGGAACACCGGGGAGCTGTTTTTT,CASSLRTGNTGELFF
.,TRBV7-9,.,TRBJ2-2,TGTGCCAGCAGCATACAGTTCGCGAACACCGGGGAGCTGTTTTTT,CASSIQFANTGELFF
.,TRBV12-3/TRBV12-4,.,TRBJ1-3,TGTGCCAGCACTTACACCCGGCGGGGGCTTGAAGGAAACACCATATATTTT,CASTYTRRGLEGNTIYF
.,TRBV7-9,TRBD1,TRBJ2-1,TGTGCCAGCAGCCCCATTAAGACAGGGAGTTACAATGAGCAGTTCTTC,CASSPIKTGSYNEQFF
few,TRBV6-1,.,TRBJ1-2,TGTGCCAGCAGTGAAGGACAGACCCGCTATGGCTACACCTTC,CASSEGQTRYGYTF
few,TRBV6-2/TRBV6-3,.,TRBJ2-7,TGTGCCAGCAGCTCCGGACCAAGCTACGAGCAGTACTTC,CASSSGPSYEQYF
.,TRBV12-3/TRBV12-4,.,TRBJ1-1,TGTGCCAGCAGCATCCCCCCCAGGACTGAAGCTTTCTTT,CASSIPPRTEAFF
.,TRBV5-5,.,TRBJ2-7,TGTGCCAGCAGCTGGAACGCAGGGGATTCCTACGAGCAGTACTTC,CASSWNAGDSYEQYF
.,TRBV28,.,TRBJ1-2,TGTGCCAGCAGTCCCCCCGGAGGGAGGATCTATGGCTACACCTTC,CASSPPGGRIYGYTF
.,TRBV5-1,TRBD1,TRBJ2-7,TGCGCCAGCACAAGACAGGGGTTTCGGGACGAGCAGTACTTC,CASTRQGFRDEQYF
.,TRBV30,.,TRBJ1-3,TGTGCCTGGGACCCCGGGACCGGGTCCTCTGGAAACACCATATATTTT,CAWDPGTGSSGNTIYF
.,TRBV2,TRBD2,TRBJ2-7,TGTGCCAGCAGTTCGGGGGGGGGTCGCGAGCAGTACTTC,CASSSGGGREQYF
.,TRBV20-1,.,TRBJ2-5,TGCAGCGCTTCAACAGGAGGGGTCAAAGAGACCCAGTACTTC,CSASTGGVKETQYF
.,TRBV5-6,.,TRBJ2-7,TGTGCCAGCAGCTTACAGAACTCCTACGAGCAGTACTTC,CASSLQNSYEQYF
.,TRBV9,TRBD2,TRBJ2-5,TGTGCCAGCAGCGTAGCAGTAGCGGGGGCCCAAGAGACCCAGTACTTC,CASSVAVAGAQETQYF
.,TRBV6-5,.,TRBJ1-1,TGTGCCAGCAGTTCCAGGGCCTCAGCTTTCTTT,CASSSRASAFF
once,TRBV5-1,TRBD1,TRBJ1-2,TGCGCCAGCAGCTACGCACAGGGGGTCGATGGCTACACCTTC,CASSYAQGVDGYTF
.,TRBV7-2,.,TRBJ1-5,TGTGCCAGCAGCTTAGTAGTATGGGAGCCCCAGCATTTT,CASSLVVWEPQHF
.,TRBV12-3/TRBV12-4,.,TRBJ1-2,TGTGCCAGCAGTTCAAGACGGACTCGAGCTAACTATGGCTACACCTTC,CASSSRRTRANYGYTF
.,TRBV5-1,.,TRBJ2-3,TGCGCCAGCAAATCGGGAGGGGGCGGCACAGATACGCAGTATTTT,CASKSGGGGTDTQYF
.,TRBV12-3/TRBV12-4,.,TRBJ2-1,TGTGCCAGCAGTTTAGGGACAGAAAACAATGAGCAGTTCTTC,CASSLGTENNEQFF
.,TRBV18,.,TRBJ2-7,TGTGCCAGCTCACCAGGTGGTAGGTACGAGCAGTACTTC,CASSPGGRYEQYF
.,TRBV27,.,TRBJ1-1,TGTGCCAGCAGTTTGTGGCAGACCCACACTGAAGCTTTCTTT,CASSLWQTHTEAFF
.,TRBV20-1,.,TRBJ1-5,TGCAGTGCTATAACAGGGAATCAGCCCCAGCATTTT,CSAITGNQPQHF
.,TRBV28,.,TRBJ2-3,TGTGCCAGCAGTTCGGAGGGAATAACAGATACGCAGTATTTT,CASSSEGITDTQYF
.,TRBV6-4,TRBD2,TRBJ2-1,TGTGCCAGCAGTGTCGGGACTACCAGCTCCTACAATGAGCAGTTCTTC,CASSVGTTSSYNEQFF
.,TRBV12-3/TRBV12-4,.,TRBJ2-2,TGTGCCAGCACTCCCGGGGCCCGCGCCGGGGAGCTGTTTTTT,CASTPGARAGELFF
.,TRBV4-2,.,TRBJ2-1,TGTGCCAGCAGCCAAGATTTGGGGGATCCTGGCAATGAGCAGTTCTTC,CASSQDLGDPGNEQFF
.,TRBV12-3/TRBV12-4,TRBD1,TRBJ2-2,TGTGCCAGCAGAGACAGGGTCAGGGTTAACACCGGGGAGCTGTTTTTT,CASRDRVRVNTGELFF
.,TRBV11-2,TRBD2,TRBJ2-1,TGTGCCAGCAGCTTAGAACTAGCGGCTGGCAATGAGCAGTTCTTC,CASSLELAAGNEQFF
.,TRBV27,.,TRBJ1-2,TGTGCCAGCAGTTCCGACCCCCGATGGGGCTACACCTTC,CASSSDPRWGYTF
.,TRBV6-5,.,TRBJ1-2,TGTGCCAGCAGACAGGGAGAGAGAGGCTACACCTTC,CASRQGERGYTF
.,TRBV7-7,TRBD2,TRBJ2-5,TGTGCTAGCAGCTACGGACTAGCGGGGGGGCTGGAGACCCAGTACTTC,CASSYGLAGGLETQYF
.,TRBV5-1,TRBD1,TRBJ2-2,TGCGCCAGCAGTCAAGGGGGCCCGAACACCGGGGAGCTGTTTTTT,CASSQGGPNTGELFF
.,TRBV5-1,.,TRBJ2-7,TGCGCCAGCAGTTACTTGGGAGACCTATCCTACGAGCAGTACTTC,CASSYLGDLSYEQYF
.,TRBV3-1,.,TRBJ2-1,TGTGCCAGCAGCCCGGGACCAAGCTACAATGAGCAGTTCTTC,CASSPGPSYNEQFF
.,TRBV7-2,TRBD2,TRBJ2-3,TGTGCCAGCAGCCATACTAGCGGGAGCCGCACAGATACGCAGTATTTT,CASSHTSGSRTDTQYF
.,TRBV6-1,TRBD1,TRBJ2-2,TGTGCCAGCAGTCCCACGGGACAGGTGAACACCGGGGAGCTGTTTTTT,CASSPTGQVNTGELFF
.,TRBV4-1,.,TRBJ1-4,TGCGCCAGCAGCCCCATTCGGGGGGAAAAACTGTTTTTT,CASSPIRGEKLFF
once,TRBV2,TRBD1,TRBJ2-7,TGTGCCAGCGGGGACAGGGCTCGCGAGCAGTACTTC,CASGDRAREQYF
.,TRBV3-1,.,TRBJ1-2,TGTGCCAGCAGCCAAGTATTAACAGGGTCCGGCTACACCTTC,CASSQVLTGSGYTF
.,TRBV5-1,TRBD1,TRBJ1-3,TGCGCCAGCAGCTCGTTCGGGACAGGGGCTGGAAACACCATATATTTT,CASSSFGTGAGNTIYF
.,TRBV12-3/TRBV12-4,.,TRBJ1-5,TGTGCCAGCAGTTTAGGGGGGAGCAATCAGCCCCAGCATTTT,CASSLGGSNQPQHF
.,TRBV20-1,.,TRBJ1-4,TGCAGTGCGTGGATATCTACTAATGAAAAACTGTTTTTT,CSAWISTNEKLFF
.,TRBV19,TRBD2,TRBJ2-5,TGTGCCAGTGAGAAGACTAGCGGGAGTTATGAGACCCAGTACTTC,CASEKTSGSYETQYF
.,TRBV19,TRBD1,TRBJ2-6,TGTGCCAGTAGGAAGACAGGGTCTGGGGCCAACGTCCTGACTTTC,CASRKTGSGANVLTF
.,TRBV20-1,TRBD1,TRBJ1-5,TGCAGTGCAAAGCACTCAGGACAGGGCGGTCAGCCCCAGCATTTT,CSAKHSGQGGQPQHF
.,TRBV2,.,TRBJ1-2,TGTGCCAGTGGGGGGGAGGGCCGGGTAGGCTACACCTTC,CASGGEGRVGYTF
once,TRBV7-9,.,TRBJ2-1,TGTGCCAGCAGCTTAGGGACGGTTGAGCAGTTCTTC,CASSLGTVEQFF
.,TRBV29-1,TRBD1,TRBJ2-5,TGCAGCTCTAGGGACAGCAGACAAGAGACCCAGTACTTC,CSSRDSRQETQYF